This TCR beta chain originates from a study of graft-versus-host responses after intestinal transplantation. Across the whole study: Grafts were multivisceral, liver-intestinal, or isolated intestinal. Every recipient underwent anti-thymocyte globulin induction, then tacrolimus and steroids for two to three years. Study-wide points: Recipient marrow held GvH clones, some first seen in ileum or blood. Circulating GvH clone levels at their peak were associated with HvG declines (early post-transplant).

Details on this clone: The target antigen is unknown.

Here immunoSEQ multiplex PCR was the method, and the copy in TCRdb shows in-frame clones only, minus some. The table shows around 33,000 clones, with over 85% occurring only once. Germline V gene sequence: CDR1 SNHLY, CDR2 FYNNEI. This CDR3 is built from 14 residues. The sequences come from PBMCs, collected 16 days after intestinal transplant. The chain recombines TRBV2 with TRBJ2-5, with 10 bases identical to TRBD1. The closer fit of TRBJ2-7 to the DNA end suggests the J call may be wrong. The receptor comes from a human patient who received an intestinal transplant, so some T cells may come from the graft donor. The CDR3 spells CASSSGTGAYEQYF. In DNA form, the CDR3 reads TGTGCCAGCAGTTCCGGGACAGGGGCCTACGAGCAGTACTTC.